This note documents a single T cell receptor beta chain sequence. This sample was included in a study of cytomegalovirus exposure and HLA in healthy donors. Libraries were prepared by immunoSEQ multiplex PCR; TCRdb keeps only in-frame clonotypes and omits some of them. The profile shows 90,000 to 150,000 clones, around nine tenths of them singletons. The CDR3 has 16 residues. V was pared by 5 bases and J by 3 bases, with 6 bases of the junction left unmatched. CDR1 is SGHNT and CDR2 is YENEEA in the germline V gene. Source material: PBMCs. The source of this sequence is a woman between 18 and 29 years old in good health and CMV-seropositive. The gene calls are TRBV11-3 and TRBJ2-1; TRBD2 agrees at 11 bases. CDR3 amino acids: CASSTRLAGIYNEQFF. The CDR3 DNA reads TGTGCCAGCAGCACAAGACTAGCGGGAATCTACAATGAGCAGTTCTTC.